Included here is one T cell receptor beta chain sequence, with context. Its antigen is unidentified. The sample belongs to a study of CD8 T cells in Susac syndrome. Sequencing of TCR beta was performed on blood CD8+ and CD4+ T cells. Trimming removed 4 bases from V and 1 base from J; junction bases left unmatched: 6. Per the germline V gene, CDR1 is MGHRA and CDR2 is YSYEKL. This CDR3 has 15 residues. Reverse transcription of about 0.45 to 1 ug RNA was performed with random hexamers. TCRdb passed the immunoSEQ multiplex PCR reads through MiXCR, listing each CDR3 protein once. The sample contains about 100,000 distinct CDR3 sequences, about 95% of which appear only once. Notes on the study in general: Susac-specific public clones found in total CD8+ repertoires numbered 15 to 20, and those in CD8+ TEMRA repertoires numbered 4 to 6. In TEMRA cells and active patients, CD8+ clonal expansion in Susac reached its peak.

The specimen sequenced was CD8+ T cells from PBMCs. This TCR was recovered from a human donor with Susac syndrome. V usage is TRBV4-1 and J usage is TRBJ1-1; TRBD1 aligns across 7 bases. The CDR3 sequence is CASSPEGAQNTEAFF. The CDR3 nucleotides read TGCGCCAGCAGCCCCGAGGGGGCTCAGAACACTGAAGCTTTCTTT.